The 30 T cell receptor delta chains given below trace back to one sample, sequenced in a study of γδ T cells in repeated Plasmodium falciparum infection (dated by TCRdb to the early 2020s). For bulk TCR repertoire analysis, Vgamma9/Vdelta2+ and Vdelta2-negative gammadelta T cell populations were flow-sorted out of peripheral blood mononuclear cells. The method behind the library was multiplex PCR. The run used an Illumina MiSeq. Clonotypes were called again by TCRdb from the public reads via CATT, and duplicate nucleotide sequences were then merged into one entry. This sample is represented by roughly 86,000 delta-chain clones; 1.4% of them were singletons. The top ten hold 9% of the sample. The sample consisted of gamma-delta T cells from blood. These receptors came from a pool of human donors (malaria-infected and uninfected, not separated).

This clone was counted a few times. The protein TCRdb lists belongs to a much larger clone and differs from this DNA's translation at residue 5, which points to a read error; the protein shown is made from the DNA. Here the CDR3 reads CALGKLISPWGIRRGTDKLIF. The DNA for the CDR3 is TGTGCTCTTGGGAAACTGATCTCCCCCTGGGGGATACGACGCGGCACCGATAAACTCATCTTT. V is TRDV1 and J is TRDJ1; 12 bases align to TRDD3. TCRdb lists no J gene, so it was determined here by aligning the DNA to germline. The CDR3 is 21 amino acids. Germline V gene data show CDR1 as TSWWSYY and CDR2 as QGS.

As regards this clone: The TCRdb protein comes from a much larger clone and disagrees with this DNA's translation at residue 4, likely due to a read error; the protein given here is derived from the DNA. The chain combines TRDV2 with TRDJ1; D might be TRDD3 (6 bases). The J gene comes from matching the DNA to germline here; TCRdb lacks it. Germline V gene lookup returns CDR1 GEAIGNYY and CDR2 EKD. The CDR3 covers 16 residues. In DNA, the CDR3 is TGTGCCTGTGGCACCGTCGGGGATCGTGGTACCGATAAACTCATCTTT. Its protein is CACGTVGDRGTDKLIF.

In this sample, this clone turned up a few times. The protein recorded in TCRdb matches a much larger clone and deviates from this DNA's translation at residue 10, suggesting a read error; the protein here is obtained by translating the DNA. The V and J genes are TRDV1 and TRDJ1; 10 nucleotides line up with TRDD3. TCRdb supplies no J gene; here it was assigned by aligning the nucleotide sequence to germline. Germline CDR1 and CDR2: TSWWSYY and QGS. The length of the CDR3 is 24 residues. The trim removed 0 bases at V and 0 bases at J, leaving 25 bases unmatched. The CDR3 region is CALGELGSRIPFITGGSHTDKLIF. Here the CDR3 DNA reads TGTGCTCTTGGGGAACTGGGCAGTCGGATACCCTTCATTACTGGGGGATCCCACACCGATAAACTCATCTTT.

About this clone itself: One base away lies a much larger clone, so this may be a sequencing read error. In the same sample, other DNA sequences code for this CDR3. The chain combines TRDV1 with TRDJ1, with 13 bases that match TRDD3. No J segment appears in TCRdb, so it was assigned here by matching the sequence to germline. Germline CDR1 is TSWWSYY and CDR2 is QGS. The CDR3 runs to 23 residues. DNA for the CDR3: TGTGCTCTTGGGGAACCCCATCGGTACTGGGGGATACGTCTCAACAATTACACCGACAAACTCATCTTT. Protein product: CALGEPHRYWGIRLNNYTDKLIF.

About this clone itself: TCRdb lists the protein of a much larger clone for this DNA, which differs at residue 5, so this is likely a read error; the protein given here is translated from the DNA itself. The CDR3 bases are TGTGCCTGTGACTCCCTCGGATCAGCACTAGCTCCGACTGAAGAAGCCGATAAACTCATCTTT. Residues: CACDSLGSALAPTEEADKLIF. The V call is TRDV2, the J call TRDJ1; D gene unclear. Because TCRdb records no J gene, it was assigned here through a match of the DNA to germline. This CDR3 contains 21 residues. Germline V gene lookup returns CDR1 GEAIGNYY and CDR2 EKD. V was cut by 3 bases and J by 3 bases, with 34 bases left in between.

This clone was detected only a few times. A far larger clone is one nucleotide away, so this likely arose from a read error. Other nucleotide sequences in the sample specify the same CDR3. J is TRDJ1 and V is TRDV3; 8 nucleotides agree with TRDD3. The J gene is absent in TCRdb and was assigned here via DNA matching to germline. Germline trimming cut 0 bases from V and 4 bases from J; bases unmatched to any gene: 7. This CDR3 region has 14 residues. Per germline, CDR1 TVYSNPD and CDR2 GDNSRS (reference sequence). The CDR3 loop reads CAFSITGGYDKLIF. DNA of the CDR3: TGTGCCTTTAGCATTACTGGGGGGTACGATAAACTCATCTTT.

This clone was detected a few times. A far more abundant clone sits one base away, making this likely a read error. V and J are TRDV1 and TRDJ2, with D perhaps TRDD3 (5 bases). The J gene was missing in TCRdb and was found by matching the end of the DNA to germline. V shed 0 bases and J shed 1 base, with 15 bases lying between them. The CDR3 consists of 18 residues. Germline CDR1 and CDR2: TSWWSYY and QGS. The CDR3 loop is CALGELRRLVLLTAQLFF. The CDR3 region has the DNA TGTGCTCTTGGGGAACTACGCCGACTGGTACTTTTGACAGCACAACTCTTCTTT.

As regards this clone: A far larger clone is one nucleotide away, so this likely arose from a read error. This CDR3 is also generated by other DNA sequences in the sample. J gene calling gave no result, while the V gene is TRDV1; the tabulated D call, TRDD3, remains unverified against the DNA. The CDR3 runs to 19 residues. Per germline, CDR1 TSWWSYY and CDR2 QGS. CDR3 nucleotide sequence: TGTGCTCTTGGGGAACTTCCGGCCTTCCTTTCCCCATACACCGATAAACTCATCTTC. Amino acids: CALGELPAFLSPYTDKLIF.

There are a few counts of this clone. A far larger clone is one base from this, pointing to a likely read error. Other nucleotide sequences from this sample produce the same CDR3. The chain carries TRDV1 and TRDJ1; 9 bases are a match to TRDD2. TCRdb gives no J gene; it was assigned here by matching the DNA to germline. The CDR3 has 23 amino acids. V trimming: 3 bases; J trimming: 0 bases; junction bases outside the gene matches: 26. The germline CDR1 and CDR2 sequences are TSWWSYY and QGS. The CDR3 region has the DNA TGTGCTCTTGGGGAGTCACCCTTCCTACATATAACTGGGGACCCTCAGTACACCGATAAACTCATCTTT. This encodes CALGESPFLHITGDPQYTDKLIF.

Turning to this clone: A far larger clone lies a single base away; this is likely a read error. Distinct nucleotide sequences in the sample also encode this CDR3. The J gene went uncalled, whereas the V gene is TRDV1; TRDD3 is taken as the D call from the table, unchecked against the DNA. The CDR3 loop spans 19 amino acids. Germline V gene sequence: CDR1 TSWWSYY, CDR2 QGS. CDR3 DNA: TGTGCTCTTGGCCGTAGGCAACTCTGGGGGACATTAGACACCGATAAGCTCATCTTT. As protein: CALGRRQLWGTLDTDKLIF.

This clone has a handful of counts. The TCRdb protein comes from a much larger clone and disagrees with this DNA's translation at residue 11, likely due to a read error; the protein given here is derived from the DNA. The V gene call reads TRDV1; no J gene was called. Germline-derived CDR1 and CDR2 are TSWWSYY and QGS. The length of the CDR3 is 12 residues. CDR3 bases: TGTGCTCTTGGGGCTTACACCGATAAACTCACCTTT. The encoded protein is CALGAYTDKLTF.

This clone has only a few counts. TCRdb shows a much larger clone's protein in place of this DNA's translation, and the two differ at residue 12, likely through a read error; the protein shown is translated from the DNA. The chain has TRDV2 and TRDJ1, with 9 positions matching TRDD3. The CDR3 covers 16 residues. Germline CDR1 GEAIGNYY, CDR2 EKD. The CDR3 coding sequence is TGTGCCTGTGACGGACTGGGGGAGCTGTACACCAATAAACTCATCTTT. Its protein product is CACDGLGELYTNKLIF.

This clone has a handful of counts. Since a far larger clone is one base different, this is likely a read error. Distinct nucleotide sequences in the sample also encode this CDR3. V usage is TRDV1 and J usage is TRDJ1; 9 nucleotides agree with TRDD2. TCRdb leaves out the J gene; it was filled in here by matching the DNA to germline. The CDR3 is 23 residues long. Germline values: CDR1 TSWWSYY, CDR2 QGS. V lost 1 base and J lost 0; bases outside the gene matches: 24. In DNA, the CDR3 is TGTGCTCTTGGGGAACATTGCTGTAGGCCTTCCTACTCCTACGGGGGATACACCGATAAACTCATCTTT. Amino acids: CALGEHCCRPSYSYGGYTDKLIF.

With regard to this clone: The protein in TCRdb stems from a much larger clone and differs at residue 5 from this DNA's translation, likely a read error; here the protein is translated from the DNA. This chain uses TRDV1 with TRDJ1; possibly TRDD2 or TRDD3 for D (5 bases each). TCRdb leaves out the J gene; it was filled in here by matching the DNA to germline. Trimming stripped 4 bases from V and 5 bases from J, with 17 bases between. The CDR3 is 15 amino acids. Germline assignment: CDR1 TSWWSYY and CDR2 QGS. The CDR3 sequence is CALGGPSTTGDKLIF. The DNA for the CDR3 is TGTGCTCTTGGGGGACCTTCTACTACTGGAGATAAACTCATCTTT.

For this clone: TCRdb's protein for this DNA is that of a much larger clone and differs from the translation at residue 3, likely a read error; the protein shown is the DNA translation. This chain uses TRDV1 with TRDJ1; TRDD3 matches at 8 bases. The germline V gene encodes CDR1 TSWWSYY and CDR2 QGS. This CDR3 comprises 22 residues. CDR3 amino acids: CAPGELDGLPLTGGPYTDKLIF. CDR3 sequence (DNA): TGTGCTCCTGGGGAACTAGACGGCCTTCCCCTTACTGGGGGCCCGTACACCGATAAACTCATCTTT.

This clone showed up just a few times. It differs at one base from a far larger clone, so likely a read error. The sample holds other DNA sequences that translate to the same CDR3. V and J are TRDV1 and TRDJ1, with TRDD3 matching over 7 bases. Because TCRdb records no J gene, it was assigned here through a match of the DNA to germline. This CDR3 comprises 22 residues. Germline V gene sequence: CDR1 TSWWSYY, CDR2 QGS. The CDR3 spells CALGERANRSNWGRCFTDKLIF. Written as DNA, the CDR3 is TGTGCTCTCGGGGAACGCGCCAACAGGTCCAACTGGGGCCGATGCTTCACCGATAAACTCATCTTT.

As to this clone: TCRdb has a much larger clone's protein, which differs at residue 12 from the translation of this DNA, likely because of a read error; what is shown is the protein translated from the DNA. The chain joins TRDV3 to TRDJ1, with a tentative D call TRDD3 (9 bases). The CDR3 sequence is 24 residues long. Deletions cut 2 bases from V and 0 bases from J, with 43 bases between. Germline V lookup: CDR1 TVYSNPD, CDR2 GDNSRS (reference sequence). The CDR3 reads CAFGGLPRLMVFWGIKGNTDKLIF. The CDR3 nucleotides read TGTGCCTTTGGCGGCCTTCCTAGGCTGATGGTCTTTTGGGGGATAAAAGGTAACACCGATAAACTCATCTTT.

This clone was counted ten times or more. The chain uses TRDV1 and TRDJ3, with no clear D. From germline, CDR1 is TSWWSYY and CDR2 QGS. The CDR3 consists of 18 residues. Trimming removed 1 base at V and 1 base at J, with 11 bases between. The CDR3 spells CALGERARESWDTRQMFF. CDR3 in DNA: TGTGCTCTTGGGGAACGGGCTCGAGAATCCTGGGACACCCGACAGATGTTTTTC.

Comment on this clone: A read error likely explains why the TCRdb protein, taken from a much larger clone, differs from this DNA's translation at residue 3; the protein shown is translated from the DNA. The chain has TRDV2 and TRDJ1; the match to TRDD3 covers 13 bases. The J gene comes from matching the DNA to germline here; TCRdb lacks it. The CDR3 is 19 residues long. Germline-derived CDR1 and CDR2 are GEAIGNYY and EKD. The CDR3 spells CASDDLLGDTPAYTDKLIF. Here the CDR3 DNA reads TGTGCCAGTGACGATTTACTGGGGGATACGCCCGCGTACACCGATAAACTCATCTTT.

This clone was counted between two and nine times. The TCRdb record carries a much larger clone's protein, which differs from this DNA's translation at residue 17; a read error is the likely cause, and the protein listed here is the DNA translation. The J gene has no call, while the V gene is TRDV1; the DNA was not used to check the table's D call, TRDD3. Germline V gives CDR1 TSWWSYY, CDR2 QGS. This CDR3 has 19 residues. Here the CDR3 DNA reads TGTGCTCTTGGGGGACGCCTCTTCCCTCCAACTATCAACACCGATAAACCCATCTTT. Amino acid sequence: CALGGRLFPPTINTDKPIF.

As to this clone: This likely stems from a read error, as it lies one base from a far larger clone. Other DNA sequences within the sample encode an identical CDR3. The chain links TRDV3 to TRDJ1; 10 bases align to TRDD3. The J gene is absent in TCRdb and was assigned here via DNA matching to germline. The CDR3 is 18 residues long. CDR1 is TVYSNPD and CDR2 is GDNSRS in the germline V gene (reference sequence). Trimming took 5 bases from V and 2 from J; bases not matched to a gene: 20. The DNA of the CDR3 is TGTGCCCCACTTCCGCTGCTTACTGGGGGATTAGGAACCGATAAACTCATCTTT. This sequence encodes CAPLPLLTGGLGTDKLIF. Variable domain in full (rest from reference TRDV3 and TRDJ1): CDKVTQSSPDQTVASGSEVVLLCTYDTVYSNPDLFWYRIRPDYSFQFVFYGDNSRSEGADFTQGRFSVKHILTQKAFHLVISPVRTEDSATYYCAPLPLLTGGLGTDKLIFGKGTRVTVEP.

This clone occurred a few times. Given a much more abundant clone one base away, this may be a read error. This rearrangement joins TRDV2 to TRDJ1, with TRDD3 matching 9 bases. Germline V gene lookup returns CDR1 GEAIGNYY and CDR2 EKD. The ends lost 6 bases at V and 2 bases at J; junction bases unmatched: 21. This CDR3 contains 19 residues. CDR3: CACSVLGERPSEGTDKLIF. CDR3 DNA: TGTGCCTGTTCCGTACTGGGGGAGAGGCCCTCTGAGGGAACCGATAAACTCATCTTT.

By frequency in the sample, this clone is medium-sized. The J gene is TRDJ3, the V gene TRDV2; D possibly corresponds to TRDD3 (5 bases). The CDR3 consists of 17 residues. Germline CDR1 is GEAIGNYY and CDR2 is EKD. Trimming took off 0 bases at V and 9 bases at J, with 17 bases between the two ends. The DNA for the CDR3 is TGTGCCTGTGACACCATAGAAGGGGGTCCCCGCACCCGACAGATGTTTTTC. Protein sequence: CACDTIEGGPRTRQMFF.

Regarding this clone: A much larger clone sits a single nucleotide away, making a read error possible. TRDV1 is the V gene, and the J gene was not called; TRDD3, the table's D call, lacks a check against the DNA. The V gene's germline CDR1 is TSWWSYY and CDR2 QGS. This CDR3 region has 20 residues. The CDR3 coding sequence is TGTGCTCTTGGGGTGACCCCCCTCGGCTTGTATACTGGGGGATCCGATAAACTCATCTTC. Translating it yields CALGVTPLGLYTGGSDKLIF.

This clone occurred a few times. Given a far larger clone just one base away, this is likely a sequencing read error. Other DNA sequences of this sample code for an identical CDR3. V gene TRDV1 combines with J gene TRDJ1; 10 positions match TRDD3. TCRdb supplies no J gene; here it was assigned by aligning the nucleotide sequence to germline. After removal of 1 base from V and 0 bases from J, the junction contained 17 bases not matched to a gene. The germline V gene encodes CDR1 TSWWSYY and CDR2 QGS. This CDR3 region has 21 residues. The CDR3 loop is CALGEQSGYWGISSDTDKLIF. CDR3 in DNA: TGTGCTCTTGGGGAACAATCCGGGTACTGGGGGATCTCCTCCGACACCGATAAACTCATCTTT.

Note on this clone: TCRdb's protein for this DNA is that of a much larger clone and differs from the translation at residue 13, likely a read error; the protein shown is the DNA translation. The CDR3 here is CACDARRYWGSDPRPYTDKLIF. The CDR3 region has the DNA TGTGCCTGTGACGCGCGCCGATACTGGGGATCCGATCCTCGTCCCTACACCGATAAACTCATCTTT. The V and J genes are TRDV2 and TRDJ1; TRDD3 aligns across 7 bases. Losses at the gene ends were 3 bases for V and 0 bases for J; bases not matched to a gene: 27. This CDR3 comprises 22 residues. Looked up from germline, CDR1 is GEAIGNYY and CDR2 is EKD.

Ten or more counts support this clone. The J gene is TRDJ1, the V gene TRDV1, with 9 bases that match TRDD2. From germline, CDR1 is TSWWSYY and CDR2 QGS. Germline trimming cut 2 bases from V and 7 bases from J; bases unmatched to any gene: 17. This CDR3 region has 18 residues. The CDR3 region has the DNA TGTGCTCTTGGGGAAGTGGCCTTCCTACTCCCACTGTCGTTTAAACTCATCTTT. Protein sequence: CALGEVAFLLPLSFKLIF.

This clone was detected only a few times. A far larger clone lies a single base away; this is likely a read error. This sample also contains other DNA sequences that code for the same CDR3. The chain employs TRDV2 and TRDJ1; 12 nucleotides align to TRDD3. TCRdb gives no J gene; it was assigned here by matching the DNA to germline. Germline V gene lookup returns CDR1 GEAIGNYY and CDR2 EKD. The CDR3 contains 19 residues. CDR3 nucleotides: TGTGCCTGCGACACCGTTCGGCTGGGGGATACGAGGTACACCGATAAACTCATCTTT. It yields the protein CACDTVRLGDTRYTDKLIF.

Turning to this clone: A single base is all that separates this from a far larger clone, so a read error is likely. This specimen includes other DNA sequences encoding the same CDR3. The chain uses TRDV1 and TRDJ1; the match to TRDD3 covers 8 bases. TCRdb supplies no J gene; here it was assigned by aligning the nucleotide sequence to germline. The CDR3 length is 21 residues. V lost 2 bases and J lost 2; bases outside the gene matches: 22. Germline lookup yields CDR1 TSWWSYY and CDR2 QGS. The CDR3 sequence is CALGERDGIWVLGDQTDKLIF. The CDR3 region has the DNA TGTGCTCTTGGGGAAAGGGATGGGATATGGGTATTGGGGGATCAGACCGATAAACTCATCTTT.

On this clone itself: TCRdb lists the protein of a much larger clone for this DNA, which differs at residue 18, so this is likely a read error; the protein given here is translated from the DNA itself. A V gene of TRDV2 was called, but no J gene was assigned; TRDD3, the D gene given by the table, was not confirmed from the DNA. This CDR3 region has 20 residues. The V gene's germline CDR1 is GEAIGNYY and CDR2 EKD. The CDR3 sequence: CACDTILGDASSWDTRQIFF. The DNA for the CDR3 is TGTGCCTGTGACACGATACTGGGGGATGCAAGCTCCTGGGACACCCGACAGATATTTTTC.